The rows below give T cell receptor beta chains drawn from one sample of a study of CD8+ T cells in alopecia areata. TCRdb's copy holds only in-frame clones and misses some; the assay was immunoSEQ multiplex PCR. The table records 90,000 to 150,000 clones, 53% of them present only once. The sample consisted of CD4+ T cells sorted from blood, taken at week 4, from a patient treated with tofacitinib. These TCRs come from a human donor with alopecia areata. Each CDR3 is given with its conserved first and last residue. A D gene is named only where the DNA matches it firmly. Clone size is not always given. Where it is, it says once, few, many or a class for expanded clones.

d_call clone_size j_call v_call cdr3_nt cdr3_aa
NA NA TRBJ2-1 TRBV29-1 TGCAGCGGTCTGCAGGGCTCCTACAATGAGCAGTTCTTC CSGLQGSYNEQFF
NA NA TRBJ2-5 TRBV7-9 TGTGCCAGCAGCTTGGGACGGAACCAAGAGACCCAGTACTTC CASSLGRNQETQYF
NA NA TRBJ2-7 TRBV25-1 TGTGCCAGCAGTGAGGTCTACGAGCAGTACTTC CASSEVYEQYF
NA few TRBJ1-2 TRBV6-5 TGTGCCAGCAGTTTCGAGGGTATTGATGGCTACACCTTC CASSFEGIDGYTF
NA NA TRBJ1-1 TRBV29-1 TGCAGCGCAGGGGCGAGGAACACTGAAGCTTTCTTT CSAGARNTEAFF
NA few TRBJ2-3 TRBV30 TGTGCCTGGCGAGATAGCACAGATACGCAGTATTTT CAWRDSTDTQYF
NA NA TRBJ2-7 TRBV9 TGTGCCAGCAGCGTAGGGGGGGAGTTTTCCTACGAGCAGTACTTC CASSVGGEFSYEQYF
NA NA TRBJ1-2 TRBV29-1 TGCAGCGTTGAGGCTGGGAACTATGGCTACACCTTC CSVEAGNYGYTF
NA NA TRBJ2-4 TRBV29-1 TGCAGCGTCCGAAAGGGGGGCCAGGGGACGAACATTCAGTACTTC CSVRKGGQGTNIQYF
TRBD2 few TRBJ2-3 TRBV5-4 TGTGCCAGCAGCTCATGGACTAGCGACACCCGATACACAGATACGCAGTATTTT CASSSWTSDTRYTDTQYF
NA NA TRBJ1-1 TRBV29-1 TGCAGCGTTGAAGGACTCAACACTGAAGCTTTCTTT CSVEGLNTEAFF
TRBD1 NA TRBJ1-4 TRBV30 TGTGCCTGGAGGCCGAGGGGGCGGGATGAAAAACTGTTTTTT CAWRPRGRDEKLFF
NA NA TRBJ2-7 TRBV7-3 TGTGCCAGCAGCGTGAGAGAGATGGGCGAGCAGTACTTC CASSVREMGEQYF
TRBD1 few TRBJ1-1 TRBV2 TGTGCCAGCAAGAGGACAGGGGGCGCAGGGACTGAAGCTTTCTTT CASKRTGGAGTEAFF
NA NA TRBJ2-7 TRBV6-1 TGTGCCAGCAGTTTACAGGGTTACGAGCAGTACTTC CASSLQGYEQYF
NA NA TRBJ1-2 TRBV15 TGTGCCACCAGCAGAGAAGGAGGGGTAGGGCGCTACACCTTC CATSREGGVGRYTF
NA NA TRBJ2-7 TRBV30 TGTGCCTGGACAGCGCAACGCTACGAGCAGTACTTC CAWTAQRYEQYF
TRBD1 few TRBJ1-5 TRBV5-6 TGTGCCAGCAGCCGACAGGGAACATATAGCAATCAGCCCCAGCATTTT CASSRQGTYSNQPQHF
NA once TRBJ1-1 TRBV10-2 TGCGCCAGCATAAATTTGGGGAGTACTGAAGCTTTCTTT CASINLGSTEAFF
NA NA TRBJ2-5 TRBV5-1 TGCGCCAGCAGCTTGGTAGGGACCACCCAAGAGACCCAGTACTTC CASSLVGTTQETQYF
TRBD1 few TRBJ1-2 TRBV25-1 TGTGCCAGCAGTGATTCAGGGGGCGGGAGGAGCTATGGCTACACCTTC CASSDSGGGRSYGYTF
TRBD1 few TRBJ1-1 TRBV19 TGTGCCAGTCAACAGGGGACGGAAGAAGCTTTCTTT CASQQGTEEAFF
TRBD1 NA TRBJ1-3 TRBV5-1 TGCGCCAGCAGCCAGGGGACAGCTGGAAACACCATATATTTT CASSQGTAGNTIYF
TRBD2 NA TRBJ2-5 TRBV29-1 TGCAGCGTTGCCCTAGCGGGGCGGGGGCAAGAGACCCAGTACTTC CSVALAGRGQETQYF
NA NA TRBJ2-4 TRBV2 TGTGCCAGCAGCAGACCGCTTGTAGCCAAAAACATTCAGTACTTC CASSRPLVAKNIQYF
NA NA TRBJ1-2 TRBV2 TGTGCCAGCCAACCGGACAGACTATCTAACTATGGCTACACCTTC CASQPDRLSNYGYTF
NA NA TRBJ1-1 TRBV5-1 TGCGCCAGCAGCTTGGAGCGAGGAGGGCCTGAAGCTTTCTTT CASSLERGGPEAFF
NA NA TRBJ2-4 TRBV9 TGTGCCAGCAGCGCTCAGGGGGGCGGATTAGCCAAAAACATTCAGTACTTC CASSAQGGGLAKNIQYF
NA NA TRBJ1-2 TRBV15 TGTGCCACCAGCAGCCCTGGCGGACCCGTTTATGGCTACACCTTC CATSSPGGPVYGYTF
NA NA TRBJ1-4 TRBV5-1 TGCGCCAGCAGCTTGGTGGGGGGTCATAATGAAAAACTGTTTTTT CASSLVGGHNEKLFF
TRBD1 NA TRBJ2-5 TRBV25-1 TGTGCCAGCAGCACGGACAGGATGAGGGAGACCCAGTACTTC CASSTDRMRETQYF
NA NA TRBJ2-1 TRBV9 TGTGCCAGCTGGCAGCGGTTCTCCTACAATGAGCAGTTCTTC CASWQRFSYNEQFF
TRBD1 few TRBJ2-3 TRBV5-1 TGCGCCAGCAGCCACCCGGACAGGGATGGTGATACGCAGTATTTT CASSHPDRDGDTQYF
TRBD2 NA TRBJ2-7 TRBV5-1 TGCGCCAGCAGCCTTCGTTCGGCTAGCGGGCGTTCCTACGAGCAGTACTTC CASSLRSASGRSYEQYF
NA NA TRBJ1-4 TRBV27 TGTGCCAGCAGTGGGGCGGCAACTAATGAAAAACTGTTTTTT CASSGAATNEKLFF
TRBD2 NA TRBJ2-7 TRBV5-6 TGTGCCAGCAGCGTCACCCATTTAGCGGGAGGCCGTAGCTACGAGCAGTACTTC CASSVTHLAGGRSYEQYF
TRBD1 NA TRBJ2-1 TRBV7-3 TGTGCCAGCAGCTTCGGACAGGCAGAGCAGTTCTTC CASSFGQAEQFF
TRBD2 once TRBJ2-1 TRBV4-1 TGCGCCAGCAGCCAAGGCCTAGCGGGAGTCGGTGAGCAGTTCTTC CASSQGLAGVGEQFF
TRBD1 NA TRBJ1-2 TRBV4-1 TGCGCCAGCAGCCATCTCTTAGAGGGACAGGGGGAAGGCTACACCTTC CASSHLLEGQGEGYTF
TRBD2 NA TRBJ2-1 TRBV30 TGTGCCTGGAGTGGCCCAAGGTGGGCGGGAGTCTACAATGAGCAGTTCTTC CAWSGPRWAGVYNEQFF
TRBD1 once TRBJ1-1 TRBV6-5 TGTGCCAGCAGTGGGAGACAGGGAGGTAACACTGAAGCTTTCTTT CASSGRQGGNTEAFF
NA NA TRBJ1-1 TRBV29-1 TGCAGCGGGATCTCTTACGGGAGGACTGAAGCTTTCTTT CSGISYGRTEAFF
TRBD1 NA TRBJ1-1 TRBV29-1 TGCAGCGTTGAAAGGGGGCTGGAAGCTTTCTTT CSVERGLEAFF
TRBD2 few TRBJ2-1 TRBV4-1 TGCGCCAGCAGCCAAGGAGGACTAGCGGGAGTATACAATGAGCAGTTCTTC CASSQGGLAGVYNEQFF
NA NA TRBJ2-3 TRBV7-9 TGTGCCAGCAGCCGAGGACAGACTAGCACAGATACGCAGTATTTT CASSRGQTSTDTQYF
TRBD2 few TRBJ2-2 TRBV30 TGTGCCGCAAGACTCGGACTAGCGAACACCGGGGAGCTGTTTTTT CAARLGLANTGELFF
NA NA TRBJ2-5 TRBV5-1 TGCGCCAGCAGCTTGCAAGAGACCCAGTACTTC CASSLQETQYF
NA NA TRBJ2-1 TRBV4-1 TGCGCCAGCAGCCGGGGGGCAACCAGCTCCTACAATGAGCAGTTCTTC CASSRGATSSYNEQFF
TRBD1 NA TRBJ1-1 TRBV7-2 TGTGCCAGCAGCTTACCGCCAGGGGGAGGAGCTGACACTGAAGCTTTCTTT CASSLPPGGGADTEAFF
NA few TRBJ2-2 TRBV6-6 TGTGCCAGCAGCCCTGACCGAACCGGGGAGCTGTTTTTT CASSPDRTGELFF
NA few TRBJ2-1 TRBV7-9 TGTGCCAGCAGCTTAGAGAACTACAATGAGCAGTTCTTC CASSLENYNEQFF
TRBD1 NA TRBJ1-5 TRBV2 TGTGCCAGCAGGGGACAGCTGAGCAATCAGCCCCAGCATTTT CASRGQLSNQPQHF
NA NA TRBJ1-2 TRBV5-4 TGTGCCAGCAGCATACGGGACGGTCTCTATGGCTACACCTTC CASSIRDGLYGYTF
NA NA TRBJ1-4 TRBV11-2 TGTGCCAGCAGCTTTTGGGGTGCTGAAAAACTGTTTTTT CASSFWGAEKLFF